This T cell receptor (beta chain) was sequenced for a study of molecular identifiers for immune sequencing clone quantification. Study at large: RNA, taken in replicates from about 21,000 or 97,000 naive CD8 cells, was split five ways, with four sequenced.

Study results and caveats: Sizes of clones that are highly expanded could be underestimated (if identical TCR molecules share a barcode).

The CDR3 length is 18 residues. MiXCR, run by TCRdb on the PCR reads, gives a single entry per CDR3 protein. The sample consists of 88,000 or so distinct CDR3 sequences, 21% of them appearing once. On this clonotype: Antigen unknown.

The sequencing sample was made of naive CD8+ T cells from blood, with Jurkat cell RNA spiked in. Indicated subset: FACS-sorted CD8+CD4-CCR7+CD45RA+ naive T cells. The TCR comes from a human donor in good health. Some libraries in this study had Jurkat cell RNA spiked in. This rearrangement joins TRBV21-1 to TRBJ1-4; no check of the table's D call, TRBD1, against the DNA was made. TRBV21-1 is a pseudogene segment. The DNA for the CDR3 is TGTGCCAGCAGCAAAAGGAGGGGGGGCGACGCGGACAATGAAAAACTGTTTTTT. Protein: CASSKRRGGDADNEKLFF.